Listed below are T cell receptor beta chains from one sample, sequenced in a study of shared clonotypes between healthy human individuals. Profiling relied on immunoSEQ multiplex PCR, and the TCRdb table lists in-frame clones only, not all of them. The sample has millions of clones, 85% to 95% seen once. The specimen sequenced was naive CD4+ T cells sorted from blood. These TCRs come from a man younger than 35 in good health. CDR3s leave out the opening cysteine and the closing phenylalanine or tryptophan.

TRBV6-6	TRBJ2-2	ASSYDRVTGELF
TRBV10-3	TRBJ2-3	AISDGGTTDTQY
TRBV5-1	TRBJ1-6	ASSRDRALGGPLH
TRBV9	TRBJ1-1	ASSPLPGARATEAF
TRBV5-1	TRBJ1-5	ASSLNTGTNQPQH
TRBV6-5	TRBJ2-5	ASSYDPSGVQETQY
TRBV7-2	TRBJ1-2	ASSSGQGAYGYT
TRBV5-1	TRBJ2-1	ASSLEGGHPYNEQF
TRBV18	TRBJ2-7	ASSPSRQTYEQY
TRBV7-9	TRBJ2-5	ASSFSWEGRTETQY
TRBV7-3	TRBJ2-3	ASSPGQNTDTQY
TRBV5-5	TRBJ2-7	ASSFKNREAQY
TRBV4-2	TRBJ2-3	ASSQVTSGDTQY
TRBV10-3	TRBJ2-3	AISWDRSTDTQY
TRBV7-2	TRBJ2-7	ASSHSLSGRPFY
TRBV30	TRBJ2-7	AWSVPRREQY
TRBV27	TRBJ1-6	ASSSLQGMHSPLH
TRBV6-5	TRBJ1-1	ASSLGQGLNTEAF
TRBV4-1	TRBJ1-6	ASSLPGTGGSKLGTLH
TRBV28	TRBJ2-7	ASSFHGYREIIYEQY
TRBV2	TRBJ2-7	ASSGWEGVAEQY
TRBV4-1	TRBJ2-3	ASSRGSDTQY
TRBV2	TRBJ1-2	ASRGDSYGYT
TRBV18	TRBJ1-5	ASSPINSANQPQH
TRBV6-5	TRBJ2-1	ATTGIREQF
TRBV9	TRBJ2-1	ASSPAGGSSYNEQF